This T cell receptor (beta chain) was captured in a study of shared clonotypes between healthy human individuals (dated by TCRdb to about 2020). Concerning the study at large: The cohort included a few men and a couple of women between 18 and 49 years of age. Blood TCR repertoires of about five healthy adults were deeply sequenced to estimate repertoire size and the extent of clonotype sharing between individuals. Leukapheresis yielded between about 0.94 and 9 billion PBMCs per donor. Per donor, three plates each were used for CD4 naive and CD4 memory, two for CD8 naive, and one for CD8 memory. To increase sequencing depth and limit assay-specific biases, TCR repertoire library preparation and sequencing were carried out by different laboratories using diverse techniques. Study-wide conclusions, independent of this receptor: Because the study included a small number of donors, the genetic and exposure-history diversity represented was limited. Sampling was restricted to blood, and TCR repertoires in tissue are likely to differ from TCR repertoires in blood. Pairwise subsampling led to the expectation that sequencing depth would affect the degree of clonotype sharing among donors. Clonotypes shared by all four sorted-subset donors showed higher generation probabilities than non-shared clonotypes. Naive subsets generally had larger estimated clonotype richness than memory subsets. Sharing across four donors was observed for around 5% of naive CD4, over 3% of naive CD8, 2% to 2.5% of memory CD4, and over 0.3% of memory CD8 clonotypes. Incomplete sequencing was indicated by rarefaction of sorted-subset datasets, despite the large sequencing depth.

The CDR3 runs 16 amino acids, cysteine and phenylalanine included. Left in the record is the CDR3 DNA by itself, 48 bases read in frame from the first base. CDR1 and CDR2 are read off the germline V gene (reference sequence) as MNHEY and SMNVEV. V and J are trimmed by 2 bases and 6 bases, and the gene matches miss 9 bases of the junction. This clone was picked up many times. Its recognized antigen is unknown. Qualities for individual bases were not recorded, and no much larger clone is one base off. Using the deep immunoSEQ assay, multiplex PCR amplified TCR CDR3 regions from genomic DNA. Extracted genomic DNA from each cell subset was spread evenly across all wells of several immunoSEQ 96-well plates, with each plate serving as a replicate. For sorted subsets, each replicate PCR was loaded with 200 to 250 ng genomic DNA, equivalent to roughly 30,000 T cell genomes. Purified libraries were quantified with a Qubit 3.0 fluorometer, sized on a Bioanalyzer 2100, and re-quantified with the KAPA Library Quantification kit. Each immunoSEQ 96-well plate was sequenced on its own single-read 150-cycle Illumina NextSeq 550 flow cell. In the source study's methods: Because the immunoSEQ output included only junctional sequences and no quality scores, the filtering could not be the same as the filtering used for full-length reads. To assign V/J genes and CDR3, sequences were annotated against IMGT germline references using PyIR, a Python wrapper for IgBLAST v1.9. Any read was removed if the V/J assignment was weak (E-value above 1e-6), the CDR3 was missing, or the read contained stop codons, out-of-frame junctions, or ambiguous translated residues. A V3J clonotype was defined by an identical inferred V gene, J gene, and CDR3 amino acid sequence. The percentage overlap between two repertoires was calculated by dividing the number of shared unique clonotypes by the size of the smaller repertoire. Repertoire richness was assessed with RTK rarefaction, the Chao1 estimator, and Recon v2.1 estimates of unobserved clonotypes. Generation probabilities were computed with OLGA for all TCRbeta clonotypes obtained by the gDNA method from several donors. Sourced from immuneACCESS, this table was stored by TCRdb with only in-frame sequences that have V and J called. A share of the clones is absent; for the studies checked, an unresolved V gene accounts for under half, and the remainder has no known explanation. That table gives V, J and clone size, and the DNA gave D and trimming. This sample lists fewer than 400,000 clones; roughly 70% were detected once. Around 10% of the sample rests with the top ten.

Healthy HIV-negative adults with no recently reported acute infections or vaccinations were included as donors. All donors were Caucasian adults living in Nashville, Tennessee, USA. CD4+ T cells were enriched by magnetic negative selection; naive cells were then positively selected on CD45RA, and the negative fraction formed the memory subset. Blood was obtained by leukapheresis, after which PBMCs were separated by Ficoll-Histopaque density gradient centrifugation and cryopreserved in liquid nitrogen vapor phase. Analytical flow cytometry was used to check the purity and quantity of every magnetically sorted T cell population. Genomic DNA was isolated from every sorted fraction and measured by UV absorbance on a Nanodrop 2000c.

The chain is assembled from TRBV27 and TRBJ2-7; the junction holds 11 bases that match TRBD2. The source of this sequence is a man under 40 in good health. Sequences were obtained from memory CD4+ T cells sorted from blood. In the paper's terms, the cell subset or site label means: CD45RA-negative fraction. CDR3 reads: CASSLNLRLAGREQYF. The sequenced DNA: TGTGCCAGCAGTTTAAACCTACGACTAGCGGGACGCGAGCAGTACTTC.